A single sample is the source of the 30 T cell receptor beta chains below, sequenced in a study of cytotoxic CD8 clonotypes in ibrutinib-treated CLL. Some clones are missing from TCRdb's copy, which holds only in-frame ones; the method was immunoSEQ multiplex PCR. Altogether around 15,000 clones are present, roughly 66% being singletons, with the ten largest covering roughly an eighth. Sequencing used PBMCs, obtained before ibrutinib treatment. These receptors were collected from a human donor with chronic lymphocytic leukemia.

This clone was recorded a few times. This chain joins TRBV5-6 and TRBJ1-3; D unresolved. Germline V lookup: CDR1 SGHDT, CDR2 YYEEEE. The CDR3 is 14 residues long. With 0 bases removed from V and 3 bases from J, the gap between germline ends came to 7 bases. In DNA form, the CDR3 reads TGTGCCAGCAGCTTGGCTAGGGTTGGAAACACCATATATTTT. Translated, it gives CASSLARVGNTIYF. Combining the CDR3 with reference TRBV5-6 and TRBJ1-3 gives the whole variable domain DAGVTQSPTHLIKTRGQQVTLRCSPKSGHDTVSWYQQALGQGPQFIFQYYEEEERQRGNFPDRFSGHQFPNYSSELNVNALLLGDSALYLCASSLARVGNTIYFGEGSWLTVV.

V gene TRBV28 combines with J gene TRBJ2-3; 8 bases align to TRBD2. The CDR3 loop spans 15 amino acids. The germline V gene encodes CDR1 MDHEN and CDR2 SYDVKM. V lost 2 bases to trimming and J lost 0 bases; unmatched junction nucleotides: 1. The CDR3: CASSLLAGSTDTQYF. In nucleotides, the CDR3 is TGTGCCAGCAGTTTACTAGCGGGTAGCACAGATACGCAGTATTTT. Drawing the rest from reference TRBV28 and TRBJ2-3, the complete variable domain is DVKVTQSSRYLVKRTGEKVFLECVQDMDHENMFWYRQDPGLGLRLIYFSYDVKMKEKGDIPEGYSVSREKKERFSLILESASTNQTSMYLCASSLLAGSTDTQYFGPGTRLTVL.

The rearrangement uses TRBV18 and TRBJ2-1; no firm D call. The CDR3 contains 11 residues. Germline V lookup: CDR1 KGHSH, CDR2 LQKENI. V lost 1 base and J 8 bases, leaving 3 bases between the germline ends. The CDR3 here is CASSPRDEQFF. CDR3 coding DNA: TGTGCCAGCTCACCACGGGATGAGCAGTTCTTC.

The rearrangement joins TRBV25-1 to TRBJ1-6, with 10 bases identical to TRBD1. V was clipped by 6 bases and J by 13 bases; unmatched bases: 12. Germline V CDR1 and CDR2: MGHDK, SYGVNS. This CDR3 region has 15 residues. The CDR3 DNA sequence: TGTGCCAGCAGAACCGGGACAGGGGTTTCAGGGCCCCTCCACTTT. This codes for CASRTGTGVSGPLHF.

The rearrangement links TRBV6-1 to TRBJ1-5; maybe TRBD1 (6 bases). V lost 4 bases and J 4 bases, leaving 20 bases between the germline ends. The CDR3 runs to 17 residues. Germline loops: CDR1 MNHNS, CDR2 SASEGT. CDR3 region: CASSVGQGRVANQPQHF. For the CDR3, the DNA is TGTGCCAGCAGTGTCGGTCAGGGGCGAGTAGCTAATCAGCCCCAGCATTTT.

This chain uses TRBV6-5 with TRBJ1-1, with D maybe TRBD1 (6 bases). Trimming took 5 bases from V and 7 from J, leaving 11 bases between them. Germline V gene data show CDR1 as MNHEY and CDR2 as SVGAGI. This CDR3 is built from 12 residues. The CDR3 sequence: CASSQSGVEAFF. As DNA, the CDR3 is TGTGCCAGCAGTCAATCAGGGGTTGAAGCTTTCTTT.

V is TRBV19 and J is TRBJ2-3; D is undetermined. The germline V gene encodes CDR1 LNHDA and CDR2 SQIVND (reference sequence). V was clipped by 1 base and J by 2 bases, with 13 bases between them. The CDR3 length is 16 residues. The CDR3 DNA reads TGTGCCAGTAGTATAGGATTACTGGCGTCCACAGATACGCAGTATTTT. Translating it yields CASSIGLLASTDTQYF. Full variable domain (missing parts from reference TRBV19 and TRBJ2-3): DGGITQSPKYLFRKEGQNVTLSCEQNLNHDAMYWYRQDPGQGLRLIYYSQIVNDFQKGDIAEGYSVSREKKESFPLTVTSAQKNPTAFYLCASSIGLLASTDTQYFGPGTRLTVL.

The rearrangement uses TRBV29-1 and TRBJ2-3; tentative D call: TRBD1 (5 bases). Germline lookup yields CDR1 SQVTM and CDR2 ANQGSEA. The CDR3 extends over 14 amino acids. Trimming took 7 bases from V and 2 from J, leaving 16 bases between them. The CDR3: CSGRPKGYTDTQYF. The CDR3 DNA reads TGCAGCGGCCGCCCTAAGGGGTACACAGATACGCAGTATTTT.

Within the sample, this clone is medium-sized. The chain is built from TRBV9 and TRBJ1-2, with 7 positions matching TRBD1. J was trimmed by 7 bases and V by 1 base; bases with no gene match: 4. Looked up from germline, CDR1 is SGDLS and CDR2 is YYNGEE. The CDR3 length is 13 residues. The CDR3 is CASSVSQGVGYTF. In nucleotides, the CDR3 is TGTGCCAGCAGCGTAAGCCAGGGGGTTGGCTACACCTTC. Looking up the rest from reference TRBV9 and TRBJ1-2 gives the full variable domain: DSGVTQTPKHLITATGQRVTLRCSPRSGDLSVYWYQQSLDQGLQFLIQYYNGEERAKGNILERFSAQQFPDLHSELNLSSLELGDSALYFCASSVSQGVGYTFGSGTRLTVV.

This clone was picked up a small number of times. The rearrangement links TRBV19 to TRBJ2-7; D might be TRBD1 (5 bases). Germline CDR1 and CDR2: LNHDA and SQIVND (reference sequence). CDR3 length: 12 residues. The germline V and J ends were trimmed by 3 bases and 7 bases, with 10 bases remaining between them. The CDR3 DNA follows: TGTGCCAGTAGTATCTCAGGGAAAGAGCAGTACGTC. This translates into CASSISGKEQYV.

This clone was counted once. This chain uses TRBV2 with TRBJ1-1; tentatively, D is TRBD1 (6 bases). CDR3 length: 13 residues. Deletions cut 10 bases from V and 10 bases from J, with 22 bases between. Germline V gene lookup returns CDR1 SNHLY and CDR2 FYNNEI. The CDR3 sequence is CATYRVAGEGAFF. The CDR3 coding sequence is TGTGCCACTTACCGGGTGGCAGGGGAGGGAGCTTTCTTT.

This clone was seen more than once but under ten times. The gene calls are TRBV5-5 and TRBJ2-7; D may match TRBD1 or TRBD2 (5 bases each). V was clipped by 5 bases and J by 3 bases, with 12 bases between them. The germline V gene encodes CDR1 SGHKS and CDR2 YYEKEE (reference sequence). The CDR3 has 13 amino acids. The CDR3 region is CASRWQGVYEQYF. CDR3 bases: TGTGCCAGCAGGTGGCAGGGAGTCTACGAGCAGTACTTC.

The CDR3 loop reads CASSALQGASGNTIYF. The CDR3, as DNA: TGTGCCAGCAGTGCCCTACAGGGGGCCTCTGGAAACACCATATATTTT. This sequence joins TRBV6-1 and TRBJ1-3, with TRBD1 matching 9 bases. Germline CDR1 and CDR2: MNHNS and SASEGT. V was clipped by 4 bases and J by 0 bases; unmatched bases: 4. CDR3 length equals 16 residues.

In its sample, this clone was seen a few times. The V gene is TRBV6-1, the J gene TRBJ1-6; D is possibly TRBD1 (6 bases). The length of the CDR3 is 15 residues. V lost 2 bases to trimming and J lost 10 bases, with 15 bases between them. Germline loops: CDR1 MNHNS, CDR2 SASEGT. The CDR3 DNA reads as TGTGCCAGCAGTGAAAGGGTACAGGGCAACTCACCCCTCCACTTT. This sequence encodes CASSERVQGNSPLHF.

This clone has a handful of counts. This sequence joins TRBV7-9 and TRBJ2-3; D not certain. V was cut by 5 bases and J by 0 bases, with 18 bases left in between. The CDR3 extends over 17 amino acids. Germline CDR1 SEHNR, CDR2 FQNEAQ (reference sequence). CDR3 region: CASSLTAQAISTDTQYF. CDR3 in DNA: TGTGCCAGCAGCCTAACAGCTCAGGCGATTAGCACAGATACGCAGTATTTT.

CDR3 in DNA: TGTGCCAGCAGCAAAGGGTGCAGGAGCAATCAGCCCCAGCATTTT. It is translated as CASSKGCRSNQPQHF. The chain couples TRBV21-1 to TRBJ1-5; TRBD1, the D gene given by the table, was not confirmed from the DNA. TRBV21-1 is termed a pseudogene. This CDR3 is built from 15 residues.

The CDR3 bases are TGTGCCAGCAGTTTAGGAGGGGCAGGAAACACCATATATTTT. The encoded protein is CASSLGGAGNTIYF. The chain uses TRBV28 and TRBJ1-3; D may be TRBD1 (5 bases). Per the germline V gene, CDR1 is MDHEN and CDR2 is SYDVKM. The germline V and J ends were trimmed by 2 bases and 4 bases, with 9 bases remaining between them. The CDR3 is 14 residues long.

The sample holds a few counts of this clone. The rearrangement joins TRBV6-5 to TRBJ2-3; TRBD1 agrees at 7 bases. The junction had 8 bases not matched to a gene; V was cut back by 5 bases and J by 3 bases. Germline CDR1 is MNHEY and CDR2 is SVGAGI. This CDR3 is built from 15 residues. Here the CDR3 reads CASSTEGASTDTQYF. The CDR3 bases are TGTGCCAGCAGTACCGAGGGGGCGAGTACAGATACGCAGTATTTT.

The chain has TRBV4-1 and TRBJ2-2, with TRBD2 identical over 11 bases. The germline V gene has CDR1 MGHRA and CDR2 YSYEKL. J gave up 8 bases and V 1 base, and 12 bases lay outside the gene matches. This CDR3 is built from 18 residues. The CDR3 protein is CASSQVLAGGGLIGELFF. DNA for the CDR3: TGCGCCAGCAGCCAAGTCCTAGCGGGAGGTGGCCTTATAGGGGAGCTGTTTTTT.

This sequence joins TRBV10-1 and TRBJ2-6; D unclear. V lost 0 bases to trimming and J lost 2 bases, with 8 bases between them. The CDR3 loop spans 16 amino acids. CDR1 is WNHNN, CDR2 SYGVQD, per germline (reference sequence). The CDR3 sequence is CASSESSGPGANVLTF. For the CDR3, the DNA is TGCGCCAGCAGTGAGTCGTCAGGCCCTGGGGCCAACGTCCTGACTTTC.

The V call is TRBV9, the J call TRBJ2-1, with 9 positions matching TRBD2. The CDR3 length is 15 residues. The V and J ends lost 3 bases and 4 bases, in that order; junction bases with no gene match: 5. The germline gives CDR1 SGDLS, CDR2 YYNGEE. CDR3 region: CASSARLAEYNEQFF. CDR3 sequence (DNA): TGTGCCAGCAGCGCTAGACTAGCGGAATACAATGAGCAGTTCTTC.

CDR3 in DNA: TGTGCCATCAGTGAGAAGCTTAACTCTGGAAACACCATATATTTT. Its protein is CAISEKLNSGNTIYF. The rearrangement links TRBV10-3 to TRBJ1-3; D call uncertain. V gave up 2 bases and J gave up 0 bases, with 8 bases separating them. Germline CDR1 ENHRY, CDR2 SYGVKD. The CDR3 contains 15 residues.

J is TRBJ2-5 and V is TRBV5-4; D is possibly TRBD1 (6 bases). CDR1 is SGHNT, CDR2 YYREEE, per germline (reference sequence). Trimming removed 0 bases at V and 4 bases at J, with 10 bases between. The CDR3 sequence is 14 residues long. DNA for the CDR3: TGTGCCAGCAGCTTGGCCGCAGGGGTAGAGACCCAGTACTTC. Translated: CASSLAAGVETQYF.

The chain combines TRBV7-9 with TRBJ2-5, with 8 bases aligning to TRBD2. The junction had 8 bases not matched to a gene; V was cut back by 4 bases and J by 4 bases. CDR1 and CDR2 from the germline V gene are SEHNR and FQNEAQ (reference sequence). There are 15 residues in the CDR3. This chain's CDR3 is CASSSIIAGRETQYF. DNA for the CDR3: TGTGCCAGCAGCTCAATCATAGCGGGAAGAGAGACCCAGTACTTC.

The chain combines TRBV11-2 with TRBJ2-1; TRBD1 matches at 9 bases. There are 14 residues in the CDR3. Germline V gives CDR1 SGHAT, CDR2 FQNNGV. V was clipped by 1 base and J by 12 bases; unmatched bases: 7. The CDR3 region is CASSLGTGGMGQFF. Here the CDR3 DNA reads TGTGCCAGCAGCTTAGGTACAGGGGGCATGGGGCAGTTCTTC.

V and J are TRBV27 and TRBJ2-4; 7 nucleotides agree with TRBD1. The V gene end was trimmed by 5 bases and the J gene end by 3 bases; junction bases not matched to a gene: 7. CDR3 length: 15 residues. The germline CDR1 and CDR2 sequences are MNHEY and SMNVEV (reference sequence). The CDR3 protein is CASSPLDRVKNIQYF. For the CDR3, the DNA is TGTGCCAGCAGTCCCCTAGACAGGGTCAAAAACATTCAGTACTTC.

The chain is built from TRBV19 and TRBJ2-5; TRBD1 agrees at 7 bases. Germline CDR1 and CDR2: LNHDA and SQIVND (reference sequence). This CDR3 contains 12 residues. Trimming took 6 bases from V and 2 from J; bases not matched to a gene: 0. This CDR3 is CASRTGQETQYF. For the CDR3, the DNA is TGTGCCAGTAGGACAGGGCAAGAGACCCAGTACTTC. Full variable domain (remainder filled in from reference TRBV19 and TRBJ2-5): DGGITQSPKYLFRKEGQNVTLSCEQNLNHDAMYWYRQDPGQGLRLIYYSQIVNDFQKGDIAEGYSVSREKKESFPLTVTSAQKNPTAFYLCASRTGQETQYFGPGTRLLVL.

This sequence joins TRBV5-5 and TRBJ2-5; TRBD2 is a possible D gene (6 bases). Trimming shortened V by 0 bases and J by 5 bases, and 8 bases separated the two germline ends. The CDR3 is 13 residues long. Per the germline V gene, CDR1 is SGHKS and CDR2 is YYEKEE (reference sequence). The DNA of the CDR3 is TGTGCCAGCAGCTTGGCTGGGAGGGAGACCCAGTACTTC. Its translation: CASSLAGRETQYF.

The chain recombines TRBV10-3 with TRBJ1-5; 7 bases agree with TRBD1. The CDR3 runs to 12 residues. J was trimmed by 3 bases and V by 10 bases; bases with no gene match: 3. From germline, CDR1 is ENHRY and CDR2 SYGVKD. CDR3 coding DNA: TGTGCCAACGGACAGGACAATCAGCCCCAGCATTTT. Protein product: CANGQDNQPQHF.

The chain combines TRBV5-1 with TRBJ1-1; D is unresolved. The germline V gene encodes CDR1 SGHRS and CDR2 YFSETQ. CDR3 length equals 14 residues. V was clipped by 1 base and J by 6 bases, with 13 bases between them. Written as DNA, the CDR3 is TGCGCCAGCAGCTTGTCCCAAACTCCCTCTGAAGCTTTCTTT. This encodes CASSLSQTPSEAFF. Full variable domain (rest looked up from reference TRBV5-1 and TRBJ1-1): KAGVTQTPRYLIKTRGQQVTLSCSPISGHRSVSWYQQTPGQGLQFLFEYFSETQRNKGNFPGRFSGRQFSNSRSEMNVSTLELGDSALYLCASSLSQTPSEAFFGQGTRLTVV.